These T cell receptor beta chains were read from a single sample in a study of blood T cell repertoires in COVID-19. The data were produced by immunoSEQ multiplex PCR, yet TCRdb's version contains in-frame clones alone and is incomplete. The table shows 300,000 or so clones, with about 88% occurring only once. The sequenced sample was PBMCs or T cells enriched from blood (not recorded which). The receptors shown here come from a man in his sixties who had recovered from COVID-19. Each CDR3 is given without its conserved first and last residue.

TRBV5-1 ASRVGQPNEKLF
TRBV30 AWSLSGTGNSPLH
TRBV11-3 ASSLRDRSYEQY
TRBV7-9 ASSERQDNIQY
TRBV5-4 ASSTGTGRNSPLH
TRBV5-5 ASSRDTKGATNEKLF
TRBV30 AWSDLSYEQF
TRBV29-1 SVRDRGPYEQY
TRBV19 ASSIAGHRSTDTQY
TRBV10-3 AISAGGAASYEQY
TRBV19 ASSIDTDYGYT
TRBV2 ASRMSPTGYEDPRVY
TRBV6-5 ASSPGQHQETQY
TRBV27 ASTPGTWNTGELF
TRBV11-2 ASSLVSWTSGKDEQF
TRBV7-9 ASSFRAGVETQY
TRBV6-5 ASSQGGMNTEAF
TRBV19 ASRRQGVNTEAF
TRBV10-3 AIRGRAEAF
TRBV2 ASNEGSPYEQY
TRBV27 ASSLTPVQSGEQY
TRBV3-1/TRBV3-2 ASSQETGADTEAF
TRBV27 ASSHLLTGGASEQY
TRBV7-3 ASSLLQGGGYT
TRBV28 ASSFLSPGGGYT
TRBV27 ASSTAESSYNEQF
TRBV25-1 ASSKRGGAYGYT
TRBV7-6 ASSGAGGIGEKLF
TRBV19 ASNQGPRNGYT
TRBV5-1 ASSRGQHGYT
TRBV21-1 ASSRLAGLSYNEQF
TRBV15 ATSPQGGGTRISYNEQF
TRBV18 ASSRQGAGNQPQH
TRBV10-2 ASKPGSGTGELF
TRBV6-1 ASSEYGVLNTEAF
TRBV6-5 ASRAPDSLEAF
TRBV7-2 ASSPGLNSNQPQH
TRBV10-3 AISEPPSPRANTEAF
TRBV12-3/TRBV12-4 ASRGARRTSQF
TRBV21-1 ASSKVTGSTDTQY
TRBV3-1/TRBV3-2 ASSQTIPSQRNYEQY
TRBV19 ASSSTVYSNQPQH
TRBV4-1 ASSPGGRETQY
TRBV7-2 ASSGRGGEGAVNTEAF
TRBV19 ASSLYLRTGVSTEAF
TRBV19 ASSLQGARTEAF
TRBV5-1 ASSLVSGNTEAF
TRBV15 ATSRTGGSYNEQF
TRBV7-8 ASSLLVGAGEQY
TRBV19 ASSISGASQPQH
TRBV6-2/TRBV6-3 ASSQALIIAGQPQH